This T cell receptor (beta chain) is drawn from a study of graft-versus-host responses after intestinal transplantation (dated by TCRdb to about 2021). About the investigation overall: The transplants that recipients received were multivisceral, liver-intestinal, or isolated intestinal. Every recipient was given anti-thymocyte globulin induction, followed by 2 to 4 years of maintenance tacrolimus and steroids. Bulk TCR-beta CDR3 sequencing was used to track graft-versus-host and host-versus-graft alloreactive T cell clones in the graft, circulation and bone marrow after intestinal transplantation. To identify alloreactive clones, pre-transplant mixed lymphocyte reaction products were sequenced and compared with unstimulated pre-transplant donor and recipient T cells. The cohort enrolled some 23 intestinal transplant recipients, one of whom was a retransplant, and a few patients without pretransplant specimens were excluded. A peak of at least 4% donor T cells among recipient peripheral blood mononuclear cells was the definition used for donor T cell macrochimerism. Rather than going through the commercial service, samples from a few later patients were sequenced in-house on an Illumina MiSeq and processed with MiXCR. The investigation overall reported the following: Early after transplant, declines in HvG clones were associated with peak levels of circulating GvH clones. Conclusions were limited by the relatively low number and heterogeneity of intestinal transplant patients. High GvH to HvG T cell clonal ratios were observed in the allografts of patients with donor T cell macrochimerism. GvH clones were detected in recipient bone marrow, and some appeared earlier in ileal mucosa or blood, consistent with an intestinal mucosal origin.

Details on this clone: What antigen it recognizes has not been identified. No base quality information exists; no much larger clone differs at one position.

Taken with the paper, the label for time point translates to: cells obtained before transplantation from donor or recipient. CD3+CD4+ and CD3+CD8+ populations were FACS-sorted from unstimulated pre-transplant donor and recipient cells taken from spleen or lymph nodes. The library was built by means of the immunoSEQ multiplex PCR assay. In most patients, genomic DNA was isolated using the Qiagen DNeasy Blood and Tissue Kit and sent frozen to Adaptive Biotechnologies for TCR sequencing. Adaptive Biotechnologies carried out high-throughput TCR-beta CDR3 sequencing of genomic DNA for most patients. The paper's processing steps were these. TCR sequencing data were retrieved from Adaptive's ImmunoSEQ software for roughly 20 patients, whereas a few other patients were processed with MiXCR and VDJtools. To correct CD4 versus CD8 sorting errors, sequences present in both subsets at a frequency ratio below 5:1 were removed. CDR3 nucleotide sequences shared between donor and recipient were removed because their origin could not be assigned. To count as alloreactive, a clone needed at least 2-fold expansion over unstimulated cells and a minimum CFSE-low frequency of 0.002% (template counts) or 0.001% (read counts). Clones were considered mappable if detected in sequenced pre-transplant spleen, lymph node, or MLR CFSE-low populations of the donor or recipient. The cumulative frequency of alloreactive clones was calculated as a percentage of all sequences, weighted by copy number. TCRdb took this table from immuneACCESS and kept in-frame rearrangements with V and J called. Such tables lack part of the clones; where checked against another copy, unresolved V genes explain under half of the gap, and the rest is unexplained. That table supplies the V and J calls and clone size; D and trimming were determined from the DNA. The sample table holds about 90,000 clones, of which about 91% were seen once. The ten largest make up 0.5% of the sample.

Including the terminal cysteine and phenylalanine, the CDR3 comprises 14 residues. Only the CDR3 part of the read is kept: 42 bases, read in frame from the first base. Based on the germline V gene, the CDR1 and CDR2 sequences are SGHTA and FQGNSA. V and J are trimmed by 4 bases and 3 bases, and the gene matches miss 1 base of the junction. The specimen was unstimulated CD8+ T cells sorted from spleen or lymph node cells, collected before intestinal transplant. This TCR was sampled from a human donor who received an intestinal transplant. Recombination connected TRBV7-2 to TRBJ2-1; TRBD1 lines up with 9 middle nucleotides. The bases read TGTGCCAGCAGCTGGGACAGGGACTACAATGAGCAGTTCTTC. The resulting protein is CASSWDRDYNEQFF.